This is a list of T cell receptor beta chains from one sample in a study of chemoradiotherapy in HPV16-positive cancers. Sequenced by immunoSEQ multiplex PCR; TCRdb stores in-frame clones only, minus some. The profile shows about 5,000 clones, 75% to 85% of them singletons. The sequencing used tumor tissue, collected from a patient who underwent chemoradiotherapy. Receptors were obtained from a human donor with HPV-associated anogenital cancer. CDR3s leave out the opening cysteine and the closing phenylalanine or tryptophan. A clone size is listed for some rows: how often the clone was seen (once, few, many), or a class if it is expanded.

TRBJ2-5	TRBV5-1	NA	ASSHQSTGRFFGGQETQY
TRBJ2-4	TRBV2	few	ASSDMTTGVNIQY
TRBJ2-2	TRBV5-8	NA	ASSRGQTTNTGELF
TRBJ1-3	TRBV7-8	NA	ASSYTASGTGGNTIY
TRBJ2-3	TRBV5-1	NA	ASTPGTSGPSTQY
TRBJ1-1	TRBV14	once	ASSQVPTRAEAF
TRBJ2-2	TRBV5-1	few	ASGPRGRTGELF
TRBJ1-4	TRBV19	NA	ASSPRQGPDEKLF
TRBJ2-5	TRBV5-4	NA	ASSPDRAETQY
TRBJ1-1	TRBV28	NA	ASRRTGGLGGTEAF
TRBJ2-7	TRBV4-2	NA	ASSQAPLAGGPGYEQY
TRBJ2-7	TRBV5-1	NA	ASSVLQGSTYEQY
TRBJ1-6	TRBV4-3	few	ASSHYITGPDSYNSPLH
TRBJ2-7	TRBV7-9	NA	ASSSTQQAYEQY
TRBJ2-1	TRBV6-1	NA	ASSEMAGTDSYNEQF
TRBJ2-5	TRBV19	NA	ASSIAGAETQY
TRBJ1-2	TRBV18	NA	ASSPERAGGYT
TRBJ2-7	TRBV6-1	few	ASSYNYEQY
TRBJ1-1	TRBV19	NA	ASSTLSGGTEAF
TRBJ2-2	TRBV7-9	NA	ASSLGTGDTGELF
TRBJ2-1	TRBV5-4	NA	ASRSGGANEQF
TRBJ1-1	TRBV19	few	ASSPGQGANTEAF
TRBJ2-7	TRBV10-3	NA	AISELTGGYEQY
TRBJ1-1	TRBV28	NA	ASSPDRYTEAF
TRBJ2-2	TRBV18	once	ASSLADENTGELF
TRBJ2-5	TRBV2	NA	ASSVWAGGGGETQY
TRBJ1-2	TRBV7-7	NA	ASSLEAGPGGYT
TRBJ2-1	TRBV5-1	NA	ASRSGINEQF
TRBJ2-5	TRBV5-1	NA	ASSTTGQETQY
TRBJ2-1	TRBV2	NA	AGASGTGYNEQF
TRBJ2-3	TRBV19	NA	ASSRGLTSGGFSTDTQY
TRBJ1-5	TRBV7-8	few	ASSLGAGSNQPQH
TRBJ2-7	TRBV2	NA	ASRPTRAPQVGEQY
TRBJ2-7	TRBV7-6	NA	ASSADRGPYEQY
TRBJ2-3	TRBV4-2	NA	ASSQDSSTDTQY
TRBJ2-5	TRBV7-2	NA	ASTPTPLGFGETQY
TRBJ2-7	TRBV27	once	ASSLGGNEQY
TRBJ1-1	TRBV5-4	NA	ASSLGPRGNTEAF
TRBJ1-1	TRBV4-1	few	ASSPRRGQGAKLTEAF
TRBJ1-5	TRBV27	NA	ASSVVSGGPNSNQPQH
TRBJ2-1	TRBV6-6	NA	ATHRGPYNEQF
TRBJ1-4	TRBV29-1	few	SVDGVGKLF
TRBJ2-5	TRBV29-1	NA	SVEAQGAGETQY